These T cell receptor beta chains were read from a single sample in a study of radiation and T cells in renal cell carcinoma. TCRdb keeps only in-frame clones here, not all; method: immunoSEQ multiplex PCR. The data show 150,000 to 200,000 clones, with about nine tenths seen just once and around 11% held by the top ten. Sequencing used blood, obtained from a patient whose treatment included radiotherapy and nephrectomy. The receptors derive from a woman aged 45 to 65 with renal cell carcinoma. The CDR3 runs from the conserved cysteine through the conserved F or W. A D gene is named only where the DNA matches it firmly. Only part of the rows carry a size: once, few, many, or a class if the clone is expanded.

>TRBV20-1|.|TRBJ2-1|.
CSARQVNEQFF
TGCAGTGCTCGACAGGTCAATGAGCAGTTCTTC
>TRBV7-2|.|TRBJ1-5|.
CASSLAGGGNQPQHF
TGTGCCAGCAGCTTAGCCGGGGGTGGCAATCAGCCCCAGCATTTT
>TRBV5-1|.|TRBJ1-4|.
CASSFMTATNEKLFF
TGCGCCAGCAGCTTCATGACAGCAACTAATGAAAAACTGTTTTTT
>TRBV19|.|TRBJ1-3|.
CASSLLSGNTIYF
TGTGCCAGTAGCCTCCTCTCTGGAAACACCATATATTTT
>TRBV7-9|.|TRBJ2-5|.
CASSLESPSRGYQETQYF
TGTGCCAGCAGCTTAGAAAGTCCAAGCCGGGGTTATCAAGAGACCCAGTACTTC
>TRBV7-6|.|TRBJ2-7|.
CASSTYRDGNYEQYF
TGTGCCAGCAGCACATACCGGGACGGAAACTACGAGCAGTACTTC
>TRBV18|.|TRBJ2-5|TRBD1
CASSPQLQGVAETQYF
TGTGCCAGCTCACCACAACTACAGGGGGTTGCGGAGACCCAGTACTTC
>TRBV18|.|TRBJ2-5|TRBD1
CASSPPRGQGGETQYF
TGTGCCAGCTCACCGCCTAGAGGACAGGGGGGGGAGACCCAGTACTTC
>TRBV11-3|.|TRBJ2-2|.
CASSFAGAATGELFF
TGTGCCAGCAGCTTTGCCGGGGCGGCCACCGGGGAGCTGTTTTTT
>TRBV2|.|TRBJ2-1|.
CASSGQVNEQFF
TGTGCCAGCAGTGGACAGGTCAATGAGCAGTTCTTC
>TRBV19|.|TRBJ2-5|TRBD2
CASRSGGAVETQYF
TGTGCCAGCCGTAGCGGGGGGGCCGTCGAGACCCAGTACTTC
>TRBV15|.|TRBJ2-7|.
CATSGFPQYRDEQYF
TGTGCCACCAGCGGATTCCCCCAGTATCGGGACGAGCAGTACTTC
>TRBV2|few|TRBJ1-6|TRBD1
CASLRWGQGLSPLHF
TGTGCCAGCCTCCGCTGGGGACAGGGCTTGTCACCCCTCCACTTT
>TRBV10-3|.|TRBJ1-2|TRBD1
CAISKTGDDYGYTF
TGTGCCATCAGCAAAACAGGGGATGACTATGGCTACACCTTC
>TRBV25-1|.|TRBJ1-1|.
CASSEDGQANTEAFF
TGTGCCAGCAGTGAGGACGGACAAGCGAACACTGAAGCTTTCTTT
>TRBV6-5|.|TRBJ1-1|.
CASSFQGNTEAFF
TGTGCCAGCAGTTTCCAGGGTAACACTGAAGCTTTCTTT
>TRBV6-5|.|TRBJ1-6|.
CASRGGSSYNSPLHF
TGTGCCAGCCGAGGGGGGAGCTCCTATAATTCACCCCTCCACTTT
>TRBV7-3|.|TRBJ1-1|.
CASSLSNTGTEAFF
TGTGCCAGCAGCTTAAGTAACACTGGAACTGAAGCTTTCTTT
>TRBV6-4|.|TRBJ1-5|.
CASSLDSNQPQHF
TGTGCCAGCAGTTTGGATAGCAATCAGCCCCAGCATTTT
>TRBV19|.|TRBJ1-1|TRBD1
CASRTGGRLNTEAFF
TGTGCCAGTAGAACAGGGGGCAGACTGAACACTGAAGCTTTCTTT
>TRBV6-6|.|TRBJ2-7|.
CASSSSGPPYEQYF
TGTGCCAGCAGTAGTTCGGGACCCCCCTACGAGCAGTACTTC
>TRBV25-1|.|TRBJ1-2|.
CASSRGGYTF
TGTGCCAGCAGTCGAGGGGGCTACACCTTC
>TRBV9|.|TRBJ1-3|TRBD1
CASSVDRGPTTHSGNTIYF
TGTGCCAGCAGCGTGGACAGGGGCCCGACCACCCACTCTGGAAACACCATATATTTT
>TRBV5-6|.|TRBJ1-2|.
CASSLYGGRGANYGYTF
TGTGCCAGCAGCTTGTACGGGGGTAGGGGAGCTAACTATGGCTACACCTTC
>TRBV7-2|once|TRBJ2-5|.
CASSLIAETQYF
TGTGCCAGCAGCCTTATCGCCGAGACCCAGTACTTC
>TRBV5-1|.|TRBJ2-7|TRBD2
CASLQTSEEEQYF
TGCGCCAGCCTACAGACTAGCGAGGAGGAGCAGTACTTC
>TRBV5-1|.|TRBJ2-3|.
CASSLYRPSDTQYF
TGCGCCAGCAGCTTGTATCGGCCCTCAGATACGCAGTATTTT
>TRBV5-1|.|TRBJ2-3|.
CASSLSGDTQYF
TGCGCCAGCAGCTTGTCCGGTGATACGCAGTATTTT
>TRBV19|.|TRBJ2-1|.
CASSIDLGEQFF
TGTGCCAGTAGTATAGATCTGGGGGAGCAGTTCTTC
>TRBV9|.|TRBJ2-7|TRBD1
CASSAREGTGPSYEQYF
TGTGCCAGCAGCGCTAGAGAGGGGACAGGCCCTTCCTACGAGCAGTACTTC
>TRBV6-1|.|TRBJ1-4|.
CASRNPATNEKLFF
TGTGCCAGCAGAAATCCTGCAACTAATGAAAAACTGTTTTTT
>TRBV7-9|.|TRBJ1-6|TRBD1
CASSRRQGVDSPLHF
TGTGCCAGCAGCCGCCGACAGGGTGTGGATTCACCCCTCCACTTT